The T cell receptor beta chain under discussion was sequenced for a study of T cells after posttransplantation cyclophosphamide. Method: immunoSEQ multiplex PCR; TCRdb's copy keeps in-frame clones and lacks some. The data contain under 75,000 clones, around 95% of them singletons. Trimming left V 10 bases short and J 8 bases short, with 23 bases between. Germline V lookup: CDR1 LNHDA, CDR2 SQIVND (reference sequence). The CDR3 totals 14 residues. Material for sequencing was PBMCs. The chain combines TRBV19 with TRBJ1-2; D is perhaps TRBD1 (5 bases). The TCR originated in a woman in her twenties or thirties in good health and a related stem cell transplant donor. The CDR3 reads CATYWKGRGDGYTF. The DNA of the CDR3 is TGTGCCACCTATTGGAAGGGAAGGGGAGACGGCTACACCTTC. Full variable domain (outside the CDR3, taken from reference TRBV19 and TRBJ1-2): DGGITQSPKYLFRKEGQNVTLSCEQNLNHDAMYWYRQDPGQGLRLIYYSQIVNDFQKGDIAEGYSVSREKKESFPLTVTSAQKNPTAFYLCATYWKGRGDGYTFGSGTRLTVV.